The sequence of this TCR beta chain was determined in a study of shared clonotypes between healthy human individuals. Some clones are missing from TCRdb's copy, which holds only in-frame ones; the method was immunoSEQ multiplex PCR. Seen here are some 1,900,000 clones, roughly 94% observed once, and the top ten hold around 1.2%. CDR3 length: 13 amino acids. The germline V and J ends were trimmed by 3 bases and 4 bases, with 7 bases remaining between them. CDR1 and CDR2 (germline): MNHEY, SMNVEV (reference sequence). For this clone: Its antigen is not known.

Study-level findings and limits: Sample collection involved blood only; tissue repertoires are likely different.

Naive CD8 isolation took CD45RO-negative cells positively selected for CCR7 and excluded terminally differentiated effector memory CD45RA+ cells. The source is a man aged 18 to 30 in good health. This chain connects TRBV27 to TRBJ2-1; D is ambiguous. The sample consisted of naive CD8+ T cells sorted from blood. CDR3 bases: TGTGCCAGCAGTTTCGACGGATACAATGAGCAGTTCTTC. Its protein is CASSFDGYNEQFF.